This T cell receptor (beta chain) was observed in a study of blood T cells in healthy people across ages (dated by TCRdb to about 2015). Background for the entire study: In model experiments, template switching captured about one uniquely barcoded TCR beta cDNA molecule for every two T cells. The study measured age-related changes in TCR beta repertoire diversity using deep sequencing normalized with unique cDNA molecular identifiers. Donors were grouped into four age groups: young (average 16 years), middle-aged (roughly 40), aged (approximately 58) and long-lived (less than 85). Donors of different ages were randomly distributed across sequencing lanes to avoid experimental bias. For two donors (one aged 18 to 29 and one aged 80 or older), the study analyzed two additional independent replicas of 1 million unique cDNA reads from the same blood draw.

Donors were a few dozen systemically healthy Caucasian individuals from Russia aged roughly 6 to 90 years. Roughly 10 milliliters of peripheral blood were collected from each donor into EDTA-treated Vacutainer tubes. Ficoll-Paque density-gradient centrifugation was used to isolate PBMCs, with at least 6.5 million obtained per sample. Trizol reagent was used to extract total RNA from PBMCs, with at least 5 micrograms per sample. For every donor, flow cytometry on a PBMC aliquot measured the percentage of naive CD45RAhigh/CD27high T cells. Libraries came from 5' RACE. The sequencer listed for this sample is Illumina HiSeq 2500. The second PCR ran for roughly 7 to 11 cycles and used a J-beta primer mix along with a sample-barcoded 5' primer. A unique molecular identifier was introduced onto each TCR beta cDNA molecule by a template-switch 5' adaptor carrying 12 random nucleotides. At least 3 million CDR3-containing paired-end reads were obtained from each sample. First-strand cDNA was synthesized from all RNA with the Mint cDNA synthesis kit, primed by a TRBC-specific oligonucleotide. Following uracil-DNA glycosylase treatment, a first 18-cycle PCR with universal primers M1SS and BC2_uni_R was performed on all cDNA. In the paper's pipeline: For normalization, 1 million high-quality reads, each with a distinct molecular identifier, were randomly selected from each sample. Reads sharing molecular identifiers were discarded rather than binned into consensus sequences. MiTCR, set to a Q25 quality threshold and the strictest error-elimination algorithm, was used for CDR3 identification, clonotype clustering and error correction. Lower-bound total TCR beta diversity was estimated with a nonparametric unseen species model using Euler transformation. Using fastp trimming at Q25 and MiXCR clonotype assembly, TCRdb reanalyzed the public sequencing data and kept in-frame beta chains. For every CDR3 protein sequence, its rows merge into one entry that carries the most common genes and DNA. It is TCRdb's table, rather than the study itself, that gives the V and J calls and clone size. This sample lists about 290,000 distinct CDR3 sequences; roughly a quarter were detected once. Roughly 30% of the sample is in the top ten clones.

V was cut back by 3 bases and J by 0 bases, leaving a gap of 6 bases between them. The germline V gene sets CDR1 to SGHTA and CDR2 to FQGTGA. From the cysteine up to the phenylalanine, the CDR3 has a length of 15 residues. Of all the DNA, just the CDR3 is kept, 45 bases in frame from base 1. Remarks on this clonotype: What this receptor recognizes is not known. No base quality values were provided; no much bigger clone lies one nucleotide off.

The study at large found these results: Observed TCR beta diversity per million T cells fell roughly linearly with age, and a significant reduction was already apparent by age roughly 41. Because profiling used bulk unsorted PBMCs, naive and antigen-experienced compartments could not be compared conclusively. Estimates of total diversity based on one million sequenced T cells were regarded as lower bounds and as underestimates. Compared with the aged group, the long-lived group had more naive CD4+ T cells, fewer expanded clones and increased TCR diversity, a pattern suggesting age selection. Donor CMV infection status was unknown, potentially confounding age-related changes in expanded clonotypes. The percentage of naive T cells measured by flow cytometry correlated strongly with observed TCR beta diversity.

The origin of this receptor is a woman in her 70s in good health. Sequencing was performed on blood. The rearrangement joined TRBV7-3 to TRBJ2-6; the D segment cannot be called with confidence. The nucleotide sequence reads TGTGCCAGCAGCTTCGAGAGCTCTGGGGCCAACGTCCTGACTTTC. Translated, this gives CASSFESSGANVLTF.